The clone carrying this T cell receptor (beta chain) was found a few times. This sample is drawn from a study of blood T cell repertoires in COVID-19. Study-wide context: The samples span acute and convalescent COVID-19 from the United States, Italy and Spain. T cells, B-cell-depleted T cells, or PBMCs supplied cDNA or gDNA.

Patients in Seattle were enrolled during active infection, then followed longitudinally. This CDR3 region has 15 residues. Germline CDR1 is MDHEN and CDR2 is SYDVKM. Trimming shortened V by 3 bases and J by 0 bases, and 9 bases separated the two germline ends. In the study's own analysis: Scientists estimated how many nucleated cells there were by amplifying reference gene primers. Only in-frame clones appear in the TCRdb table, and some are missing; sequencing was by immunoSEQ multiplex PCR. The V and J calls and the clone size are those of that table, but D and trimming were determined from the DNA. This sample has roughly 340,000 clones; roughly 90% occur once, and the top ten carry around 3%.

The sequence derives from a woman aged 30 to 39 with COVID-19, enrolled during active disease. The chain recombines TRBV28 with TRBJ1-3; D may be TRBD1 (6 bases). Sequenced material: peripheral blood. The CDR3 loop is CASSFGTFSGNTIYF. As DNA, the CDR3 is TGTGCCAGCAGTTTTGGGACATTCTCTGGAAACACCATATATTTT.